Listed below are T cell receptor beta chains from one sample, sequenced in a study of blood T cell repertoires in COVID-19. Here immunoSEQ multiplex PCR was the method, and the copy in TCRdb shows in-frame clones only, minus some. Among under 450,000 clones listed, 89% were seen once. The sample taken for sequencing was peripheral blood. These receptors all stem from a woman aged 40 to 49 with COVID-19, enrolled during active disease. CDR3s include the opening cysteine and the closing phenylalanine or tryptophan. The order of the fields is clone size, V gene, J gene, D gene, CDR3 DNA, CDR3 protein. A D gene is named only where the DNA matches it firmly. The size of a clone is reported for some rows only, either as once, few or many, or as a class for expanded clones.

clone_size: once
v_call: TRBV19
j_call: TRBJ1-4
d_call: -
cdr3_nt: TGTGCCAGTAGTATTCTGAGGAGGGGACTTAATGAAAAACTGTTTTTT
cdr3_aa: CASSILRRGLNEKLFF

clone_size: -
v_call: TRBV18
j_call: TRBJ2-1
d_call: -
cdr3_nt: TGTGCCAGCTCAGCCGGACACCCCTCCTACAATGAGCAGTTCTTC
cdr3_aa: CASSAGHPSYNEQFF

clone_size: -
v_call: TRBV9
j_call: TRBJ2-7
d_call: TRBD2
cdr3_nt: TGTGCCAGCAGCGTAGGTCCTGGGACTAGCGGGACCCTTTCCTACGAGCAGTACTTC
cdr3_aa: CASSVGPGTSGTLSYEQYF

clone_size: -
v_call: TRBV9
j_call: TRBJ2-6
d_call: -
cdr3_nt: TGTGCCAGCAGCGTAGAGCCGTTCTCTGGGGCCAACGTCCTGACTTTC
cdr3_aa: CASSVEPFSGANVLTF

clone_size: -
v_call: TRBV2
j_call: TRBJ2-3
d_call: TRBD1
cdr3_nt: TGTGCCAGCAGAGAGGACAGGGTGGTCTTCCGGAGTACGCAGTATTTT
cdr3_aa: CASREDRVVFRSTQYF

clone_size: -
v_call: TRBV10-1
j_call: TRBJ1-6
d_call: -
cdr3_nt: TGCGCCAGCAGTGAGATAGGGAGCTCCTATAATTCACCCCTCCACTTT
cdr3_aa: CASSEIGSSYNSPLHF

clone_size: -
v_call: TRBV12-2
j_call: TRBJ2-2
d_call: -
cdr3_nt: TGTGCAAGTCGCTGGGGGACTCCAGTCGGGGAGCTGTTTTTT
cdr3_aa: CASRWGTPVGELFF

clone_size: few
v_call: TRBV19
j_call: TRBJ1-3
d_call: TRBD1
cdr3_nt: TGTGCCAGTAAGGACAGGGGTGCAGGAAACACCATATATTTT
cdr3_aa: CASKDRGAGNTIYF

clone_size: -
v_call: TRBV2
j_call: TRBJ1-1
d_call: -
cdr3_nt: TGTGCCAGCAGTGTGGGTGGGGCGGACACTGAAGCTTTCTTT
cdr3_aa: CASSVGGADTEAFF

clone_size: few
v_call: TRBV7-7
j_call: TRBJ1-6
d_call: -
cdr3_nt: TGTGCTAGCAGCTTAAACAGGAATTCACCCCTCCACTTT
cdr3_aa: CASSLNRNSPLHF

clone_size: -
v_call: TRBV18
j_call: TRBJ2-4
d_call: TRBD1
cdr3_nt: TGTGCCAGCTCACGCTCAACAGGGGGTGAGAGAGAAAACATTCAGTACTTC
cdr3_aa: CASSRSTGGERENIQYF

clone_size: -
v_call: TRBV3-1/TRBV3-2
j_call: TRBJ1-6
d_call: TRBD1
cdr3_nt: TGTGCCAGCAGCCTGGGACAGGGGTATTCACCCCTCCACTTT
cdr3_aa: CASSLGQGYSPLHF

clone_size: -
v_call: TRBV7-3
j_call: TRBJ2-1
d_call: TRBD2
cdr3_nt: TGTGCCAGCAGCCCAGGACTAGCGGGGTACAATGAGCAGTTCTTC
cdr3_aa: CASSPGLAGYNEQFF

clone_size: once
v_call: TRBV7-9
j_call: TRBJ1-1
d_call: -
cdr3_nt: TGTGCCAGCAGACCACAGGGGAACACTGAAGCTTTCTTT
cdr3_aa: CASRPQGNTEAFF